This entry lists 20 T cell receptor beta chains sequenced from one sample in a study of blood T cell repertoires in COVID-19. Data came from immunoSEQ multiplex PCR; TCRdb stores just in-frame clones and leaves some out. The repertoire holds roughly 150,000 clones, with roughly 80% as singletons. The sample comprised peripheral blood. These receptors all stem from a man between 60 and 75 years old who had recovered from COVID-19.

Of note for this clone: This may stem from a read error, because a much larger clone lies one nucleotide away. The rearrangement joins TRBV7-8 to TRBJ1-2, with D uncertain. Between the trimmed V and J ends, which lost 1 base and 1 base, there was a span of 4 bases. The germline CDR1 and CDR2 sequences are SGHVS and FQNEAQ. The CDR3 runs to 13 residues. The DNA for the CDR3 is TGTGCCAGCAGCTTAGACAGTAACTATGGCTACACCTTC. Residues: CASSLDSNYGYTF.

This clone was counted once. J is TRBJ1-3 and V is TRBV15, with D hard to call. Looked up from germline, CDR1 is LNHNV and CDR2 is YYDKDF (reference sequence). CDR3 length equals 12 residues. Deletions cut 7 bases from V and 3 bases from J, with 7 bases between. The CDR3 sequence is CATKRDGNTIYF. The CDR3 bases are TGTGCCACCAAGAGGGATGGAAACACCATATATTTT.

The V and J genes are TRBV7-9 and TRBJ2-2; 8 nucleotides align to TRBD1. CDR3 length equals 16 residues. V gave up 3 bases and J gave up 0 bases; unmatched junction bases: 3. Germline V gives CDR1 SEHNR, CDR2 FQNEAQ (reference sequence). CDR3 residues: CASSFLTGANTGELFF. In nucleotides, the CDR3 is TGTGCCAGCAGCTTCCTGACAGGGGCGAACACCGGGGAGCTGTTTTTT.

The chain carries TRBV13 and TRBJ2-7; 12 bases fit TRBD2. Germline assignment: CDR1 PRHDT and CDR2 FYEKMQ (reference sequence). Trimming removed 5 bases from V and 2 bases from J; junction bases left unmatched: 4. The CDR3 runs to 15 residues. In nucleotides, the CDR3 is TGTGCCAGCAGCCCAGGACTAGCGGGGCCCTACGAGCAGTACTTC. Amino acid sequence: CASSPGLAGPYEQYF.

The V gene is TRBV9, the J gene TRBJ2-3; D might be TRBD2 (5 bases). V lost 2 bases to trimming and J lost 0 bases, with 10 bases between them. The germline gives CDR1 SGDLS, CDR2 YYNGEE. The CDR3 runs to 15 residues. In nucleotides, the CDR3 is TGTGCCAGCAGCGTCCAAGGAGGCAGCACAGATACGCAGTATTTT. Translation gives CASSVQGGSTDTQYF.

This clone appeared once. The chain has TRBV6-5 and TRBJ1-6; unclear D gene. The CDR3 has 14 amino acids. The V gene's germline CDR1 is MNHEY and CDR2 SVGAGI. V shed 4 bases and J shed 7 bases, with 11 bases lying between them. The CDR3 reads CASSSPAGNSPLHF. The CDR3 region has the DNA TGTGCCAGCAGTTCCCCGGCCGGGAATTCACCCCTCCACTTT.

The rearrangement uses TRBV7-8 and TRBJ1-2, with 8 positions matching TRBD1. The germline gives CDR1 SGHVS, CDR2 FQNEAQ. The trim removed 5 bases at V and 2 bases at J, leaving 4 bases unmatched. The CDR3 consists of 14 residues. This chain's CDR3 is CASSRDRINYGYTF. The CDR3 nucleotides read TGTGCCAGCAGCCGGGACAGGATCAACTATGGCTACACCTTC.

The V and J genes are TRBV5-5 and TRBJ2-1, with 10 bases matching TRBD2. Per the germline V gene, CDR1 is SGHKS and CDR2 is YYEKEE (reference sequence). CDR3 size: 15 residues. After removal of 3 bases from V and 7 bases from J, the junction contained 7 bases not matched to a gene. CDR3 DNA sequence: TGTGCCAGCAGCTGGGAGGGACTAGCGAATAATGAGCAGTTCTTC. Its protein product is CASSWEGLANNEQFF.

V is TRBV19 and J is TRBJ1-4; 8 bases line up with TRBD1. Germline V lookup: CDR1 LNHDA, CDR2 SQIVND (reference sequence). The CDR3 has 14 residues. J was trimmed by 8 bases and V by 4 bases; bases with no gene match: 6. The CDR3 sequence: CASSTGGLGEKLFF. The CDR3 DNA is TGTGCCAGTAGTACAGGGGGCTTAGGAGAAAAACTGTTTTTT.

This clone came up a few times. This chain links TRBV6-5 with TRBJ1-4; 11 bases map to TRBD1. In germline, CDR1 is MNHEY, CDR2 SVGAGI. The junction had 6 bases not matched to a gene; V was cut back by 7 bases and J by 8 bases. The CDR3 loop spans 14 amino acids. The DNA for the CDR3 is TGTGCCAGCACCGTGGGGACAGGGGGAGAAAAACTGTTTTTT. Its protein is CASTVGTGGEKLFF.

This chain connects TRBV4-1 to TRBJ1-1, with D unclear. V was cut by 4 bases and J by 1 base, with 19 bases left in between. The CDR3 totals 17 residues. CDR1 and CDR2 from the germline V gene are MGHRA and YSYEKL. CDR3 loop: CASSPRARATPNTEAFF. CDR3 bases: TGCGCCAGCAGCCCCCGGGCGAGGGCTACGCCGAACACTGAAGCTTTCTTT.

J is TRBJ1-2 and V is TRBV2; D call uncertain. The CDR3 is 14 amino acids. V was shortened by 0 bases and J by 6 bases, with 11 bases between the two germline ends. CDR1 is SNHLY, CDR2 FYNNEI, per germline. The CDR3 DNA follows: TGTGCCAGCAGTGAAGCGGGCAGAAATAATGGCTACACCTTC. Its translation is CASSEAGRNNGYTF.

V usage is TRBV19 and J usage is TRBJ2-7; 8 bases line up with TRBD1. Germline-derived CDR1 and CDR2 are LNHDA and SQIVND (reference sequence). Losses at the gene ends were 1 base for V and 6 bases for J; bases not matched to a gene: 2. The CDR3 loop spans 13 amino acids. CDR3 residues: CASSIGQGLEQYF. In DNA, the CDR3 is TGTGCCAGTAGTATAGGACAGGGGCTCGAGCAGTACTTC.

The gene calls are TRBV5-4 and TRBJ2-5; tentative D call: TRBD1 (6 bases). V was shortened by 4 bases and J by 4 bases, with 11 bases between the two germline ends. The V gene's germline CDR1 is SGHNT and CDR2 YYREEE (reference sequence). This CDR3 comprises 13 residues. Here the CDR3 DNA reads TGTGCCAGCAGCGGCGACAGGTTAGAGACCCAGTACTTC. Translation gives CASSGDRLETQYF.

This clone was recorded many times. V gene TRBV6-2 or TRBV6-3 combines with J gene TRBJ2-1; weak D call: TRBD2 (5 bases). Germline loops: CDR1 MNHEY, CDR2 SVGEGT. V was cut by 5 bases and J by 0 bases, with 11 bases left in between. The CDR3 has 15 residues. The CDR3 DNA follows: TGTGCCAGCAGTAGGGAGTGGGGCTCCTACAATGAGCAGTTCTTC. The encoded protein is CASSREWGSYNEQFF.

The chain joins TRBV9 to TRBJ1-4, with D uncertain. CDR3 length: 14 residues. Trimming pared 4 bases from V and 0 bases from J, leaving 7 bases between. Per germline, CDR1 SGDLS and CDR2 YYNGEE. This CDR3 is CASSQTPTNEKLFF. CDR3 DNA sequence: TGTGCCAGCAGCCAAACACCAACTAATGAAAAACTGTTTTTT.

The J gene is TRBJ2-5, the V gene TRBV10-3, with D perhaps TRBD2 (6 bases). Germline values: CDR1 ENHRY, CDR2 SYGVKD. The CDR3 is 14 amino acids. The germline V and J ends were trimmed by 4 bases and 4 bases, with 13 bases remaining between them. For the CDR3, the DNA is TGTGCCATCAGTGTAGCCGTGGGAGGAGAGACCCAGTACTTC. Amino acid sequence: CAISVAVGGETQYF.

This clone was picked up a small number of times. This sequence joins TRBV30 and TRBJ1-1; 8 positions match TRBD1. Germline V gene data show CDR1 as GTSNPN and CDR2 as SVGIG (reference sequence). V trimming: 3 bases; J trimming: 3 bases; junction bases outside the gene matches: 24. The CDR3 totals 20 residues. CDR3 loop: CAWRGGVILQGGYTDTEAFF. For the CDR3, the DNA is TGTGCCTGGAGAGGGGGAGTGATCCTACAGGGGGGATATACGGACACTGAAGCTTTCTTT.

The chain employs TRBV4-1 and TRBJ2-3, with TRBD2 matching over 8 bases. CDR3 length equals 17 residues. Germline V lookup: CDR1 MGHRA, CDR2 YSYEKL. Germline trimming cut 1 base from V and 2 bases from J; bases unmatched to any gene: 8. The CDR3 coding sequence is TGCGCCAGCAGCCAAGTATTTCCAGCGGGGGACACAGATACGCAGTATTTT. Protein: CASSQVFPAGDTDTQYF.

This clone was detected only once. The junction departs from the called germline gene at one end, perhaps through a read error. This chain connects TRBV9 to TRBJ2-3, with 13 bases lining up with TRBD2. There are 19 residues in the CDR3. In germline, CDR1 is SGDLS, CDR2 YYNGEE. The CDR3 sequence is CATSAWGGTSGKSTDTQYF. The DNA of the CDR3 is TGTGCCACCAGCGCTTGGGGGGGGACTAGCGGGAAGAGCACAGATACGCAGTATTTT.